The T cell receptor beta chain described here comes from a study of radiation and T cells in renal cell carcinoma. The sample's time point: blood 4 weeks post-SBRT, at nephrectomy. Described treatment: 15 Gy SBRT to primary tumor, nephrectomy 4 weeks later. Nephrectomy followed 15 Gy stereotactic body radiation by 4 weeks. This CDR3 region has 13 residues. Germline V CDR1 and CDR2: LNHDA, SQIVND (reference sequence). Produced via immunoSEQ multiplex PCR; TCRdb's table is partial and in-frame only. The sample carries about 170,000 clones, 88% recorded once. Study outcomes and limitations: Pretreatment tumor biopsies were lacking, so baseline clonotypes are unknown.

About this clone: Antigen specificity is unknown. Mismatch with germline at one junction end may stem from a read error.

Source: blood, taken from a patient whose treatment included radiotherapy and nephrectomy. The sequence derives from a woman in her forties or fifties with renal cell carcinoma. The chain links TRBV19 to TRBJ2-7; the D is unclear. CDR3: CASWTPGAYEQYF. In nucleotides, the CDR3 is TGTGCCAGTTGGACGCCTGGAGCCTACGAGCAGTATTTC.